This T cell receptor beta chain was captured by sequencing in a study of blood T cell repertoires in COVID-19. Original methodology: Amplifying reference gene primers gave estimates of nucleated cell counts. Data came from immunoSEQ multiplex PCR; TCRdb stores just in-frame clones and leaves some out. The V and J calls and the clone size are those of that table, but D and trimming were determined from the DNA. The data contain approximately 100,000 clones, approximately 86% of them singletons. J was trimmed by 11 bases and V by 4 bases; bases with no gene match: 7. Per the germline V gene, CDR1 is MNHEY and CDR2 is SVGAGI. The CDR3 has 12 residues. The count of this clone is one.

The sequenced sample consisted of peripheral blood. This rearrangement joins TRBV6-5 to TRBJ1-2; 7 bases agree with TRBD1. The sequence was collected from a woman aged 60 to 75 with acute or convalescent COVID-19. CDR3 protein: CASSSAGTAYTF. The CDR3 nucleotides are TGTGCCAGCAGTTCCGCCGGGACAGCTTACACCTTC.